Each of the 31 T cell receptor beta chains below was sequenced from the same sample in a study of Graves' ophthalmopathy and Graves' hyperthyroidism. RNA transcripts served as template for amplifying TCR beta CDR3 sequences. HTBI-primed first-round RT-PCR preceded second-round multiplex PCR. TCRdb fed the multiplex PCR reads into MiXCR, producing one record per CDR3 protein. This table holds more than 1,000,000 distinct CDR3 sequences, about 38% found once. The specimen sequenced was peripheral blood or thyroid tissue (not recorded which). These receptor sequences come from an adult man with Graves' hyperthyroidism.

This clonotype was found many times. This chain's CDR3 is CATRGKGEKLFF. The CDR3 DNA follows: TGTGCCACCCGGGGGAAGGGTGAAAAACTGTTTTTT. The chain carries TRBV24-1 and TRBJ1-4, with D maybe TRBD1 (5 bases). CDR3 length: 12 residues. In germline, CDR1 is KGHDR, CDR2 SFDVKD. The V gene lost 9 bases and the J gene lost 7 bases, with 11 bases spanning the gap.

This chain connects TRBV18 to TRBJ1-4; D unresolved. This CDR3 region has 16 residues. Germline V gene sequence: CDR1 KGHSH, CDR2 LQKENI. V dropped 4 bases and J dropped 8 bases, with 20 bases sitting between them. The CDR3: CASSRTLTRESEKLFF. The CDR3 DNA reads TGTGCCAGCTCACGAACCCTGACTCGAGAGTCCGAAAAACTGTTTTTT.

This clonotype was counted between two and nine times. The rearrangement links TRBV2 to TRBJ1-1, with D perhaps TRBD1 (6 bases). V was trimmed by 6 bases and J by 4 bases, leaving 15 bases between them. The CDR3 totals 14 residues. Germline CDR1 reads SNHLY; CDR2 reads FYNNEI. CDR3 coding DNA: TGTGCCAGCAGCGAGACAGGTCTGCTCACTGAAGCTTTCTTT. Translating gives CASSETGLLTEAFF.

This clonotype was counted a few times. This sequence joins TRBV6-1 and TRBJ1-2; no clear D gene. The CDR3 is made up of 11 amino acids. Between the trimmed V and J ends, which lost 6 bases and 6 bases, there was a span of 8 bases. Looked up from germline, CDR1 is MNHNS and CDR2 is SASEGT. The DNA for the CDR3 is TGTGCCAGCAGCTCGACTGATGGCTACACCTTC. Amino acid sequence: CASSSTDGYTF.

The sample holds a few counts of this clonotype. The chain joins TRBV4-1 to TRBJ2-6; 9 nucleotides align to TRBD1. Germline lookup yields CDR1 MGHRA and CDR2 YSYEKL. The CDR3 has 19 residues. Trimming removed 1 base from V and 0 bases from J; junction bases left unmatched: 7. DNA of the CDR3: TGCGCCAGCAGCCAAGGTCGGGGACAGGGAATCTCTGGGGCCAACGTCCTGACTTTC. Its translation: CASSQGRGQGISGANVLTF.

This clonotype was seen repeatedly, ten times or more. V gene TRBV10-3 combines with J gene TRBJ1-4, with a weak D call TRBD1 (5 bases). Per the germline V gene, CDR1 is ENHRY and CDR2 is SYGVKD. V was pared by 5 bases and J by 5 bases, with 18 bases between. The CDR3 spans 16 residues. The CDR3 here is CAISLTRGGSNEKLFF. CDR3 nucleotides: TGTGCCATCAGTCTCACTCGGGGGGGATCAAATGAAAAACTGTTTTTT.

This clonotype was observed at least ten times. CDR3 region: CASSPGALRRPYEQYF. The CDR3 DNA reads as TGTGCCAGCAGCCCAGGGGCGCTGCGAAGACCCTACGAGCAGTACTTC. The rearrangement links TRBV14 to TRBJ2-7, with a possible D match to TRBD1 (6 bases). The V gene lost 4 bases and the J gene lost 2 bases, with 18 bases spanning the gap. Germline V gene data show CDR1 as SGHDN and CDR2 as FVKESK. This CDR3 is 16 amino acids long.

Concerning this clonotype: This may come from a read error, since a much larger clone is one base off. The chain employs TRBV5-1 and TRBJ2-7; possibly TRBD2 for D (6 bases). The germline gives CDR1 SGHRS, CDR2 YFSETQ. The CDR3 is 16 residues long. The CDR3 DNA follows: TGCGCCAACAGCTTGGGGCGCGGTAGCGGCACCTACGAGCAGTACTTC. Amino acid sequence: CANSLGRGSGTYEQYF.

This sequence joins TRBV7-9 and TRBJ1-6; D is possibly TRBD1 (5 bases). V was shortened by 6 bases and J by 9 bases, with 15 bases between the two germline ends. The CDR3 consists of 14 residues. Germline-derived CDR1 and CDR2 are SEHNR and FQNEAQ (reference sequence). The CDR3 loop is CASSPGVPGSPLHF. The CDR3 DNA sequence: TGTGCCAGCAGTCCGGGGGTCCCGGGTTCACCCCTCCACTTT.

This clonotype was observed a handful of times. The J gene is TRBJ1-1, the V gene TRBV7-9, with D perhaps TRBD1 (6 bases). In germline, CDR1 is SEHNR, CDR2 FQNEAQ (reference sequence). CDR3 size: 17 residues. Between the trimmed V and J ends, which lost 5 bases and 0 bases, there was a span of 19 bases. The CDR3 bases are TGTGCCAGCAGCCAAGATCCCAGCGGGGGCATGAACACTGAAGCTTTCTTT. Encoded protein: CASSQDPSGGMNTEAFF. The variable domain in full, with the rest retrieved from reference TRBV7-9 and TRBJ1-1, is DTGVSQNPRHKITKRGQNVTFRCDPISEHNRLYWYRQTLGQGPEFLTYFQNEAQLEKSRLLSDRFSAERPKGSFSTLEIQRTEQGDSAMYLCASSQDPSGGMNTEAFFGQGTRLTVV.

In its sample, this clonotype was seen many times. The chain recombines TRBV15 with TRBJ2-7, with TRBD1 identical over 7 bases. CDR1 is LNHNV and CDR2 is YYDKDF in the germline V gene (reference sequence). This CDR3 has 18 residues. V lost 0 bases to trimming and J lost 3 bases; unmatched junction nucleotides: 14. DNA for the CDR3: TGTGCCACCAGCAGAGATCCGCCCCGGGACAGTGATCACTACGAGCAGTACTTC. Translating gives CATSRDPPRDSDHYEQYF.

Note on this clonotype: Possible read error: a much larger clone is one base away. The chain links TRBV13 to TRBJ1-1; no clear D gene. With 1 base removed from V and 4 bases from J, the gap between germline ends came to 10 bases. Germline V lookup: CDR1 PRHDT, CDR2 FYEKMQ (reference sequence). The CDR3 is 14 amino acids. The CDR3 DNA reads TGTGCCAGCAGCTTAGAGTCCAGGAGCACTGAAGCTTTCTTT. Residues: CASSLESRSTEAFF.

In regard to this clonotype: Germline is not matched at one junction end, which may reflect a read error. The chain combines TRBV29-1 with TRBJ1-2; a possible D gene is TRBD1 (5 bases). CDR1 SQVTM and CDR2 ANQGSEA come from the germline V gene. This CDR3 region has 10 residues. CDR3 region: CSVVAGLRPF. The CDR3 DNA sequence: TGCAGCGTTGTAGCGGGGCTTCGACCTTTC.

The rearrangement uses TRBV19 and TRBJ2-7; TRBD2 matches at 10 bases. Germline lookup yields CDR1 LNHDA and CDR2 SQIVND (reference sequence). V shed 2 bases, J shed 7 bases, and the junction held 5 bases outside the gene matches. The CDR3 contains 14 residues. The DNA of the CDR3 is TGTGCCAGTAGTATACTAGCGGGAGTCAATGAGCAGTACTTC. Protein sequence: CASSILAGVNEQYF.

The J gene is TRBJ2-7, the V gene TRBV29-1; no clear D gene. V gave up 1 base and J gave up 6 bases, with 10 bases separating them. The CDR3 length is 12 residues. CDR1 is SQVTM and CDR2 is ANQGSEA in the germline V gene. CDR3 nucleotides: TGCAGCGTTGAAGGTGGAATCTCCGAGCAGTACTTC. Its translation is CSVEGGISEQYF.

This clonotype was seen many times. The J gene is TRBJ1-5, the V gene TRBV24-1; maybe TRBD1 (5 bases). The CDR3 loop spans 14 amino acids. Between the trimmed V and J ends, which lost 7 bases and 4 bases, there was a span of 13 bases. Germline-derived CDR1 and CDR2 are KGHDR and SFDVKD. The CDR3 DNA reads as TGTGCCACCAGCACCTTGGGGGTAAATCAGCCCCAGCATTTT. Translation gives CATSTLGVNQPQHF.

Concerning this clonotype: A read error is possible here, since a much larger clone lies one base away. The gene calls are TRBV20-1 and TRBJ1-6, with a weak D call TRBD1 (5 bases). Germline V gene sequence: CDR1 DFQATT, CDR2 SNEGSKA (reference sequence). The CDR3 runs to 17 residues. In nucleotides, the CDR3 is TGCAGTACTAGAGATCGTCTCCGGGACGTGAAGAATTCACCCCTCCACTTT. Translating it yields CSTRDRLRDVKNSPLHF.

This clonotype was recorded at least ten times. The chain couples TRBV28 to TRBJ1-2; TRBD1 aligns across 12 bases. With 11 bases clipped from V and 7 bases from J, the junction kept 5 bases outside the gene matches. The germline gives CDR1 MDHEN, CDR2 SYDVKM. The CDR3 extends over 12 amino acids. DNA for the CDR3: TGTGCCGGCGGGACAGGGGGCGCTGGCTACACCTTC. Protein product: CAGGTGGAGYTF.

This clonotype was recorded at least ten times. The chain uses TRBV5-1 and TRBJ1-5; tentatively, D is TRBD1 (6 bases). This CDR3 comprises 14 residues. The V gene lost 0 bases and the J gene lost 6 bases, with 10 bases spanning the gap. In germline, CDR1 is SGHRS, CDR2 YFSETQ. The CDR3 protein is CASSLDGGRQPQHF. CDR3 DNA sequence: TGCGCCAGCAGCTTGGACGGGGGGCGTCAGCCCCAGCATTTT.

This chain connects TRBV5-1 to TRBJ1-5; a weak D match, TRBD1 (5 bases). The CDR3 consists of 15 residues. Germline V lookup: CDR1 SGHRS, CDR2 YFSETQ. V was trimmed by 4 bases and J by 7 bases, leaving 18 bases between them. The CDR3 sequence is CASSPGTLRGQPQHF. The CDR3 DNA reads TGCGCCAGCAGCCCCGGGACCCTTAGAGGACAGCCCCAGCATTTT.

The genes are TRBV10-3 and TRBJ2-5, with D perhaps given as TRBD1 or TRBD2 (5 bases each). V lost 4 bases to trimming and J lost 5 bases, with 17 bases between them. The CDR3 consists of 15 residues. Germline CDR1 ENHRY, CDR2 SYGVKD. CDR3 amino acids: CAISVGAGTGETQYF. In DNA, the CDR3 is TGTGCCATCAGTGTTGGAGCCGGGACGGGGGAGACCCAGTACTTC.

The V and J genes are TRBV7-4 and TRBJ2-5; possible D gene TRBD2, 6 bases. Germline assignment: CDR1 SGHVT and CDR2 SQSDAQ. The CDR3 covers 15 residues. Trimming left V 1 base short and J 2 bases short, with 11 bases between. The CDR3 region is CASSLGGDGQETQYF. The CDR3 bases are TGTGCCAGCAGCTTAGGGGGGGACGGTCAAGAGACCCAGTACTTC.

This clonotype was recorded many times. The J gene is TRBJ1-1, the V gene TRBV29-1; D unresolved. The CDR3 has 13 amino acids. Germline V gene lookup returns CDR1 SQVTM and CDR2 ANQGSEA. V gave up 4 bases and J gave up 0 bases, with 9 bases separating them. The DNA for the CDR3 is TGCAGCGTTGCAGGTCTTATGAACACTGAAGCTTTCTTT. Translation gives CSVAGLMNTEAFF.

The chain carries TRBV7-3 and TRBJ2-7, with D tentatively TRBD1 (5 bases). There are 14 residues in the CDR3. The germline V gene has CDR1 SGHTA and CDR2 FQGTGA. Between the trimmed V and J ends, which lost 2 bases and 3 bases, there was a span of 11 bases. CDR3 bases: TGTGCCAGCAGCTTAGCCGCCGGACACTACGAGCAGTACTTC. Translated, it gives CASSLAAGHYEQYF. Drawing the rest from reference TRBV7-3 and TRBJ2-7, the complete variable domain is GAGVSQTPSNKVTEKGKYVELRCDPISGHTALYWYRQSLGQGPEFLIYFQGTGAADDSGLPNDRFFAVRPEGSVSTLKIQRTERGDSAVYLCASSLAAGHYEQYFGPGTRLTVT.

This clonotype was picked up many times. The V gene is TRBV2, the J gene TRBJ2-2; the D is unclear. Looked up from germline, CDR1 is SNHLY and CDR2 is FYNNEI. V was pared by 3 bases and J by 6 bases, with 11 bases between. This CDR3 region has 14 residues. The CDR3 spells CASSDGQASGELFF. The CDR3 DNA is TGTGCCAGCAGTGATGGGCAGGCGTCCGGGGAGCTGTTTTTT.

In this sample, this clonotype turned up many times. This chain uses TRBV19 with TRBJ1-1; no clear D gene. Trimming cost V 11 bases and J 1 base, with 14 bases left between them. Germline lookup yields CDR1 LNHDA and CDR2 SQIVND (reference sequence). The CDR3 totals 13 residues. The CDR3 DNA is TGTGCCGTCACCGGGAGCCCGAACACTGAAGCTTTCTTT. This encodes CAVTGSPNTEAFF.

The J gene is TRBJ2-3, the V gene TRBV10-3; D ambiguous. The germline gives CDR1 ENHRY, CDR2 SYGVKD. Between the trimmed V and J ends, which lost 6 bases and 3 bases, there was a span of 4 bases. This CDR3 comprises 11 residues. Written as DNA, the CDR3 is TGTGCCATCAGGAAGACAGATACGCAGTATTTT. As protein: CAIRKTDTQYF.

The chain recombines TRBV5-1 with TRBJ2-5; 11 bases match TRBD1. CDR1 and CDR2 from the germline V gene are SGHRS and YFSETQ. V dropped 2 bases and J dropped 5; count of bases not matched to a gene: 2. This CDR3 contains 14 residues. CDR3 coding DNA: TGCGCCAGCAGCTTTGGGACAGGGGGTGAGACCCAGTACTTC. It translates to CASSFGTGGETQYF.

This rearrangement joins TRBV24-1 to TRBJ2-5; a possible D gene is TRBD2 (7 bases). This CDR3 has 17 residues. Germline CDR1 is KGHDR and CDR2 is SFDVKD. V lost 5 bases, J lost 2 bases, and 20 bases lay in between. The CDR3 here is CATSGSLSRGGQETQYF. DNA for the CDR3: TGTGCCACCAGTGGTTCCCTATCGAGGGGGGGGCAAGAGACCCAGTACTTC.

This sequence joins TRBV9 and TRBJ2-7, with 8 bases matching TRBD1. Trimming at V came to 0 bases and at J to 2 bases, leaving 7 bases not matched to a gene. The CDR3 loop spans 16 amino acids. Per germline, CDR1 SGDLS and CDR2 YYNGEE. The CDR3 DNA follows: TGTGCCAGCAGCGTAGGCCGGACAGGGTCCCCCTACGAGCAGTACTTC. Translating it yields CASSVGRTGSPYEQYF.

The gene calls are TRBV28 and TRBJ1-2, with a possible D match to TRBD1 (5 bases). The germline gives CDR1 MDHEN, CDR2 SYDVKM. The CDR3 spans 15 residues. V shed 3 bases and J shed 5 bases, with 16 bases lying between them. In nucleotides, the CDR3 is TGTGCCAGCAGTTTCCCAGGGCGGGTTACTTATGGCTACACCTTC. This codes for CASSFPGRVTYGYTF.